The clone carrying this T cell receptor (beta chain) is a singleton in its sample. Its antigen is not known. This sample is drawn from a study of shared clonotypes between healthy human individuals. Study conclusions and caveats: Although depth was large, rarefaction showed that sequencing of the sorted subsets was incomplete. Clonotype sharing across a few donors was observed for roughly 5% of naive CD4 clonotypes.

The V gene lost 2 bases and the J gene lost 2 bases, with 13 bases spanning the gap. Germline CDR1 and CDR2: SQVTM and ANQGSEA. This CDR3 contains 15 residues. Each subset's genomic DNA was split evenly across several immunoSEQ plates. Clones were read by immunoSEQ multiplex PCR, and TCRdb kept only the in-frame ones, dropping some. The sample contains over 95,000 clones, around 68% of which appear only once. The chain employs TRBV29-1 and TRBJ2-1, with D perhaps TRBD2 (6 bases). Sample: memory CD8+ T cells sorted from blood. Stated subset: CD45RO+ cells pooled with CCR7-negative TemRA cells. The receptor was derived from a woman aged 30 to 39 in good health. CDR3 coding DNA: TGCAGCGTTGAATTGGGTAGCGGTCCCTACAATGAGCAGTTCTTC. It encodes CSVELGSGPYNEQFF.